The clone carrying this T cell receptor beta chain was seen a handful of times. These data belong to a study of cytomegalovirus exposure and HLA in healthy donors. J gave up 5 bases and V 3 bases, and 9 bases lay outside the gene matches. The CDR3 is 15 amino acids. Germline loops: CDR1 SGHNT, CDR2 YYREEE (reference sequence). It was with 60 Vbeta and 13 Jbeta primers that the PCR ran. Some clones are missing from TCRdb's copy, which holds only in-frame ones; the method was immunoSEQ multiplex PCR. The data contain some 80,000 clones, over 75% of them seen just once; the ten biggest clones take up more than 2.5%.

The chain uses TRBV5-4 and TRBJ2-5; TRBD2 matches 8 bases. The sequence derives from a man aged 45-65 years in good health and CMV-seronegative. The sample was PBMCs. CDR3: CASSSGGGGLETQYF. As DNA, the CDR3 is TGTGCCAGCAGCTCGGGGGGGGGAGGTTTGGAGACCCAGTACTTC.